This TCR beta chain derives from a study of PD-1 blockade in classical Hodgkin lymphoma. TCRdb's table, derived via immunoSEQ multiplex PCR, lists solely in-frame clones and lacks some. The sample yields some 22,000 clones, over 65% seen once. Remarks on this clone: Its antigen is not known.

Brentuximab vedotin exposure varied among the patients, all of whom had relapsed after autologous stem cell transplantation. General study findings and limits: Reports indicated that newly diagnosed patients had lower baseline TCR diversity than healthy donors did. Diversity similar to that of newly diagnosed patients was seen at baseline in complete responders.

Sequencing was performed on peripheral blood mononuclear cells (PBMCs), taken at baseline. This receptor was taken from a human donor with classical Hodgkin lymphoma.

CDR3 sequence (DNA): TGTGCCAGCACCCAGGCCTCGGGCAATCAGCCCCAGCATTTT. Translation: CASTQASGNQPQHF. The chain couples TRBV6-5 to TRBJ1-5; D is ambiguous. Trimming removed 7 bases from V and 2 bases from J, with 12 bases in between. CDR1 MNHEY and CDR2 SVGAGI come from the germline V gene. The CDR3 covers 14 residues.